The 28 T cell receptor beta chains below were found in one sample sequenced in a study of beta chain features in type 1 diabetes. Isolated RNA was reverse transcribed in full, so expressed TCRB transcripts were sequenced. The table came from immunoSEQ multiplex PCR; TCRdb's copy has only in-frame clones and leaves some out. Of over 150,000 clones in the sample, 13% were seen once. Sequenced input: central memory CD4+ T cells from blood. These receptors were taken from a woman younger than 30 in good health.

V usage is TRBV30 and J usage is TRBJ2-1; 10 bases match TRBD2. Germline V lookup: CDR1 GTSNPN, CDR2 SVGIG (reference sequence). The CDR3 is 15 residues long. V trimming: 2 bases; J trimming: 5 bases; junction bases outside the gene matches: 6. The CDR3 loop reads CAWSPQLAGNNEQFF. The DNA for the CDR3 is TGTGCCTGGAGTCCCCAACTAGCGGGAAACAATGAGCAGTTCTTC.

This rearrangement joins TRBV30 to TRBJ2-3; TRBD2 might be the D (6 bases). The CDR3 has 14 residues. In germline, CDR1 is GTSNPN, CDR2 SVGIG (reference sequence). V gave up 4 bases and J gave up 0 bases, with 11 bases separating them. This CDR3 reads CAWTTGVSTDTQYF. CDR3 in DNA: TGTGCCTGGACGACGGGGGTTAGCACAGATACGCAGTATTTT.

J is TRBJ2-5 and V is TRBV5-4, with 9 bases lining up with TRBD2. The ends lost 5 bases at V and 6 bases at J; junction bases unmatched: 8. Germline CDR1 and CDR2: SGHNT and YYREEE (reference sequence). The CDR3 contains 14 residues. The CDR3, as DNA: TGTGCCAGCAGTTCCGGACTAGCGCCCAAGACCCAGTACTTC. It translates to CASSSGLAPKTQYF. Variable domain in full (rest from reference TRBV5-4 and TRBJ2-5): ETGVTQSPTHLIKTRGQQVTLRCSSQSGHNTVSWYQQALGQGPQFIFQYYREEENGRGNFPPRFSGLQFPNYSSELNVNALELDDSALYLCASSSGLAPKTQYFGPGTRLLVL.

The genes are TRBV9 and TRBJ2-2; 8 nucleotides match TRBD1. CDR1 is SGDLS, CDR2 YYNGEE, per germline. The CDR3 contains 16 residues. After removal of 3 bases from V and 0 bases from J, the junction contained 4 bases not matched to a gene. CDR3 residues: CASSGAQGANTGELFF. DNA of the CDR3: TGTGCCAGCAGCGGAGCACAGGGGGCGAACACCGGGGAGCTGTTTTTT.

CDR3: CASSERSGAKNQPQHF. The DNA for the CDR3 is TGTGCCAGCAGTGAAAGGTCAGGGGCAAAAAATCAGCCCCAGCATTTT. The chain joins TRBV2 to TRBJ1-5; D might be TRBD1 (6 bases). V was cut by 2 bases and J by 4 bases, with 15 bases left in between. Per germline, CDR1 SNHLY and CDR2 FYNNEI. The CDR3 is 16 residues long.

This clone was seen only a few times. This chain joins TRBV10-3 and TRBJ1-1, with TRBD1 matching over 8 bases. Germline V gene sequence: CDR1 ENHRY, CDR2 SYGVKD. The CDR3 totals 13 residues. Trimming removed 5 bases from V and 5 bases from J; junction bases left unmatched: 4. The CDR3 here is CAISRTGYTEAFF. The CDR3 DNA is TGTGCCATCAGTCGGACAGGGTATACTGAAGCTTTCTTT.

V gene TRBV19 combines with J gene TRBJ2-1, with TRBD1 matching over 7 bases. V gave up 4 bases and J gave up 10 bases; unmatched junction bases: 13. The CDR3 length is 15 residues. Germline CDR1 is LNHDA and CDR2 is SQIVND (reference sequence). The CDR3 region has the DNA TGTGCCAGTAGTACGCAACTACTACAGGGGTGGGAGCAGTTCTTC. Translated: CASSTQLLQGWEQFF.

The gene calls are TRBV19 and TRBJ2-1, with a weak D call TRBD2 (6 bases). Germline V gives CDR1 LNHDA, CDR2 SQIVND (reference sequence). The CDR3 is 19 amino acids. Trimming stripped 1 base from V and 0 bases from J, with 19 bases between. Written as DNA, the CDR3 is TGTGCCAGTAGTATAGGCGCGGGGATTCGGACAAGCTCCTACAATGAGCAGTTCTTC. It specifies CASSIGAGIRTSSYNEQFF.

This clone was seen more than once but under ten times. The chain combines TRBV5-5 with TRBJ2-2; D ambiguous. Germline V lookup: CDR1 SGHKS, CDR2 YYEKEE (reference sequence). The CDR3 is made up of 15 amino acids. V was shortened by 4 bases and J by 4 bases, with 14 bases between the two germline ends. Written as DNA, the CDR3 is TGTGCCAGCAGCCCCGTCAGGATTGGCACCGGGGAGCTGTTTTTT. Amino acids: CASSPVRIGTGELFF.

This clone was seen a handful of times. The V gene is TRBV27, the J gene TRBJ2-3; a weak D match, TRBD1 (5 bases). The V end was cut by 2 bases, the J end by 6 bases, with 12 bases between. The germline V gene has CDR1 MNHEY and CDR2 SMNVEV (reference sequence). The CDR3 is 14 residues long. CDR3 region: CASSLGQGFDTQYF. The CDR3 bases are TGTGCCAGCAGTTTAGGGCAGGGTTTCGATACGCAGTATTTT.

The sample holds many counts of this clone. The chain recombines TRBV7-9 with TRBJ2-3, with 10 bases identical to TRBD2. The CDR3 loop spans 18 amino acids. Germline assignment: CDR1 SEHNR and CDR2 FQNEAQ (reference sequence). V dropped 5 bases and J dropped 0; count of bases not matched to a gene: 11. CDR3 DNA sequence: TGTGCCAGCAGCCCCCGGGCTAGCGGGAGAAAAAGCACAGATACGCAGTATTTT. Translated: CASSPRASGRKSTDTQYF.

The V gene is TRBV18, the J gene TRBJ2-7; weak D call: TRBD1 (6 bases). CDR1 and CDR2 (germline): KGHSH, LQKENI. The CDR3 consists of 15 residues. V was shortened by 6 bases and J by 2 bases, with 17 bases between the two germline ends. The CDR3: CASSTTGLGAYEQYF. DNA for the CDR3: TGTGCCAGCTCTACTACAGGGTTAGGAGCCTACGAGCAGTACTTC.

This chain joins TRBV4-2 and TRBJ1-5; a possible D gene is TRBD1 (5 bases). The length of the CDR3 is 14 residues. Per germline, CDR1 LGHNA and CDR2 YNFKEQ. The germline V and J ends were trimmed by 0 bases and 4 bases, with 7 bases remaining between them. CDR3 region: CASSQEGLNQPQHF. CDR3 coding DNA: TGTGCCAGCAGCCAAGAGGGACTTAATCAGCCCCAGCATTTT.

This clone came up a few times. The chain links TRBV5-8 to TRBJ1-1; no clear D. Germline CDR1 is SGHTS and CDR2 is YDEGEE. The CDR3 extends over 14 amino acids. V lost 4 bases and J 0 bases, leaving 10 bases between the germline ends. CDR3 coding DNA: TGTGCCAGCAGCCGACGAGGGCTGAACACTGAAGCTTTCTTT. Residues: CASSRRGLNTEAFF.

Notes on this clone: At one boundary the junction diverges from the germline segment, which might be a read error. Additional DNA sequences in this sample encode the identical CDR3. CDR3 amino acids: CASSLSSGNEQFF. CDR3 bases: TGTGCTAGCAGCTTATCTAGCGGCAATGAGCAGTTCTTC. This chain connects TRBV7-7 to TRBJ2-1, with 7 nucleotides matching TRBD2. Per germline, CDR1 SSHAT and CDR2 FNYEAQ (reference sequence). The CDR3 sequence is 13 residues long.

This clone showed up just a few times. This chain uses TRBV11-2 with TRBJ2-3; D might be TRBD1 (6 bases). From germline, CDR1 is SGHAT and CDR2 FQNNGV. Trimming removed 1 base from V and 3 bases from J, with 17 bases in between. The CDR3 loop spans 17 amino acids. CDR3 in amino acids: CASSLGQGTSGTDTQYF. CDR3 bases: TGTGCCAGCAGCTTAGGCCAGGGGACGAGTGGTACAGATACGCAGTATTTT. Full variable domain (remainder filled in from reference TRBV11-2 and TRBJ2-3): EAGVAQSPRYKIIEKRQSVAFWCNPISGHATLYWYQQILGQGPKLLIQFQNNGVVDDSQLPKDRFSAERLKGVDSTLKIQPAKLEDSAVYLCASSLGQGTSGTDTQYFGPGTRLTVL.

The chain carries TRBV7-3 and TRBJ2-1; D is uncertain. Trimming removed 4 bases from V and 8 bases from J, with 15 bases in between. This CDR3 is 14 amino acids long. Germline-derived CDR1 and CDR2 are SGHTA and FQGTGA. The CDR3 loop is CASSYRGPRDEQFF. CDR3 DNA: TGTGCCAGCAGCTATCGTGGGCCGAGAGATGAGCAGTTCTTC. Full variable domain (rest looked up from reference TRBV7-3 and TRBJ2-1): GAGVSQTPSNKVTEKGKYVELRCDPISGHTALYWYRQSLGQGPEFLIYFQGTGAADDSGLPNDRFFAVRPEGSVSTLKIQRTERGDSAVYLCASSYRGPRDEQFFGPGTRLTVL.

This clone appeared a few times. The chain couples TRBV9 to TRBJ2-2; possible D gene TRBD1, 7 bases. V was shortened by 4 bases and J by 1 base, with 11 bases between the two germline ends. This CDR3 spans 15 amino acids. Germline CDR1 reads SGDLS; CDR2 reads YYNGEE. The DNA of the CDR3 is TGTGCCAGCAGCCCCCAGGGGGGGAACACCGGGGAGCTGTTTTTT. Protein: CASSPQGGNTGELFF.

The chain couples TRBV29-1 to TRBJ1-2; D may be TRBD1 (6 bases). This CDR3 is built from 12 residues. Germline V gene data show CDR1 as SQVTM and CDR2 as ANQGSEA. Trimming took off 5 bases at V and 7 bases at J, with 14 bases between the two ends. CDR3 region: CSVYWGGPGYTF. CDR3 in DNA: TGCAGCGTTTACTGGGGGGGGCCTGGCTACACCTTC.

The rearrangement uses TRBV5-1 and TRBJ2-3, with 7 nucleotides matching TRBD1. The junction had 12 bases not matched to a gene; V was cut back by 5 bases and J by 3 bases. The CDR3 has 16 residues. Germline V gene data show CDR1 as SGHRS and CDR2 as YFSETQ. CDR3 sequence: CASRAAGGIQTDTQYF. The CDR3 DNA sequence: TGCGCCAGCAGAGCAGCAGGGGGTATACAAACAGATACGCAGTATTTT.

This chain links TRBV7-2 with TRBJ2-4; tentative D call: TRBD2 (5 bases). Germline V gene sequence: CDR1 SGHTA, CDR2 FQGNSA. The CDR3 loop spans 15 amino acids. Deletions cut 3 bases from V and 0 bases from J, with 9 bases between. CDR3 nucleotide sequence: TGTGCCAGCAGCTTTGCGGGTTTAGCCAAAAACATTCAGTACTTC. Its protein is CASSFAGLAKNIQYF. Together with reference TRBV7-2 and TRBJ2-4, the CDR3 gives the full variable domain: GAGVSQSPSNKVTEKGKDVELRCDPISGHTALYWYRQSLGQGLEFLIYFQGNSAPDKSGLPSDRFSAERTGGSVSTLTIQRTQQEDSAVYLCASSFAGLAKNIQYFGAGTRLSVL.

This clone was observed a handful of times. The J gene is TRBJ2-5, the V gene TRBV29-1; 8 bases align to TRBD1. Germline V gene data show CDR1 as SQVTM and CDR2 as ANQGSEA. V was clipped by 4 bases and J by 3 bases; unmatched bases: 4. CDR3 length: 13 residues. The CDR3 region has the DNA TGCAGCGTTGGGGGACAGGCTGAAGAGACCCAGTACTTC. Amino acid sequence: CSVGGQAEETQYF.

This sequence joins TRBV25-1 and TRBJ1-5; 8 bases line up with TRBD1. The CDR3 is made up of 13 amino acids. Losses at the gene ends were 2 bases for V and 7 bases for J; bases not matched to a gene: 1. CDR1 is MGHDK and CDR2 is SYGVNS in the germline V gene. CDR3 sequence reads: CASSETGGQPQHF. CDR3 bases: TGTGCCAGCAGTGAAACAGGGGGACAGCCCCAGCATTTT.

This clone was counted between two and nine times. This chain uses TRBV6-1 with TRBJ1-4; possible D gene TRBD1, 5 bases. Germline assignment: CDR1 MNHNS and CDR2 SASEGT. Trimming took off 6 bases at V and 8 bases at J, with 16 bases between the two ends. The CDR3 is 14 amino acids. Written as DNA, the CDR3 is TGTGCCAGCAGCTTGACGGGGGGATACGAAAAACTGTTTTTT. Translation gives CASSLTGGYEKLFF.

V gene TRBV30 combines with J gene TRBJ1-4, with 8 positions matching TRBD1. With 7 bases clipped from V and 4 bases from J, the junction kept 8 bases outside the gene matches. The CDR3 length is 14 residues. Germline values: CDR1 GTSNPN, CDR2 SVGIG (reference sequence). The CDR3 region is CASYKDRVNEKLFF. Written as DNA, the CDR3 is TGTGCCTCCTACAAGGACAGGGTTAATGAAAAACTGTTTTTT.

This clone came up many times. The gene calls are TRBV29-1 and TRBJ2-3, with a weak D call TRBD2 (6 bases). The CDR3 loop spans 13 amino acids. With 6 bases removed from V and 2 bases from J, the gap between germline ends came to 12 bases. CDR1 is SQVTM and CDR2 is ANQGSEA in the germline V gene. The CDR3 loop is CSVGGVNTDTQYF. In DNA form, the CDR3 reads TGCAGCGTGGGCGGGGTAAACACAGATACGCAGTATTTT.

V usage is TRBV4-3 and J usage is TRBJ2-7, with a possible D match to TRBD1 (8 bases). This CDR3 contains 16 residues. The germline V gene has CDR1 LGHNA and CDR2 YSLEER. The ends were cut back, 0 bases at V and 2 bases at J, with 14 bases in the middle. CDR3 DNA: TGCGCCAGCAGCCAAGATCCACAGGGGGGGCCCTACGAGCAGTACTTC. Translated: CASSQDPQGGPYEQYF.

This clone was found a few times. V usage is TRBV2 and J usage is TRBJ1-5, with TRBD1 identical over 8 bases. The V segment lost 8 bases and the J segment 5 bases; nucleotides outside the gene matches: 8. Germline V CDR1 and CDR2: SNHLY, FYNNEI. The CDR3 extends over 14 amino acids. CDR3 region: CASSPDRADQPQHF. The CDR3 region has the DNA TGTGCCAGCTCCCCGGACAGGGCGGATCAGCCCCAGCATTTT.